These 17 T cell receptor beta chains originate from one sample sequenced in a study of blood T cell repertoires in COVID-19. The protocol was immunoSEQ multiplex PCR, while the TCRdb copy is restricted to in-frame clones and leaves out a portion. The sample comprises fewer than 120,000 clones, more than 75% of which are singletons, and less than 3.5% rests with the top ten. Input material: peripheral blood. The receptors here all came from a woman between 50 and 59 years old with acute or convalescent COVID-19.

This sequence joins TRBV29-1 and TRBJ2-7, with TRBD1 identical over 7 bases. Losses at the gene ends were 5 bases for V and 0 bases for J; bases not matched to a gene: 1. Germline CDR1 is SQVTM and CDR2 is ANQGSEA. The CDR3 consists of 12 residues. This chain's CDR3 is CSVRQGSYEQYF. CDR3 DNA sequence: TGCAGCGTTAGACAGGGCTCCTACGAGCAGTACTTC.

The chain links TRBV4-2 to TRBJ2-1; 11 bases agree with TRBD2. Germline lookup yields CDR1 LGHNA and CDR2 YNFKEQ. V shed 3 bases, J shed 4 bases, and the junction held 8 bases outside the gene matches. There are 17 residues in the CDR3. The CDR3 spells CASSHYLGLADYNEQFF. CDR3 in DNA: TGTGCCAGCAGCCACTACCTGGGACTAGCGGATTACAATGAGCAGTTCTTC.

The rearrangement uses TRBV18 and TRBJ1-4; tentative D call: TRBD1 (6 bases). Germline lookup yields CDR1 KGHSH and CDR2 LQKENI. The CDR3 extends over 16 amino acids. Trimming removed 3 bases at V and 8 bases at J, with 19 bases between. The CDR3 reads CASSPNSAGTTEKLFF. The CDR3 nucleotides are TGTGCCAGCTCACCCAATTCTGCCGGGACAACAGAAAAACTGTTTTTT.

The chain is built from TRBV7-2 and TRBJ1-3, with 7 nucleotides matching TRBD1. There are 15 residues in the CDR3. CDR1 and CDR2 from the germline V gene are SGHTA and FQGNSA. J gave up 4 bases and V 4 bases, and 7 bases lay outside the gene matches. For the CDR3, the DNA is TGTGCCAGCAGCTCCTCCCGGACAGGAGGAAACACCATATATTTT. It is translated as CASSSSRTGGNTIYF.

In its sample, this clone was seen once. This rearrangement joins TRBV6-5 to TRBJ2-5, with unresolved D. CDR1 and CDR2 from the germline V gene are MNHEY and SVGAGI. Trimming took off 7 bases at V and 2 bases at J, with 14 bases between the two ends. The CDR3 extends over 14 amino acids. Here the CDR3 DNA reads TGTGCCAGCATTAGGAGAAACAAACAAGAGACCCAGTACTTC. The encoded protein is CASIRRNKQETQYF.

The genes are TRBV6-5 and TRBJ2-1; 7 bases match TRBD1. Per germline, CDR1 MNHEY and CDR2 SVGAGI. This CDR3 is built from 14 residues. Unmatched junction bases numbered 9, after V lost 10 bases and J lost 3 bases. CDR3 sequence (DNA): TGTGCCATCACCGGGACAGAAGTCTACAATGAGCAGTTCTTC. This codes for CAITGTEVYNEQFF.

Only one count was recorded for this clone. This chain joins TRBV5-1 and TRBJ2-1; maybe TRBD1 (6 bases). The CDR3 runs 16 residues. The germline V gene has CDR1 SGHRS and CDR2 YFSETQ. V lost 4 bases, J lost 0 bases, and 14 bases lay in between. CDR3 protein: CASSADSTTSYNEQFF. CDR3 bases: TGCGCCAGCAGCGCGGACAGCACGACCTCCTACAATGAGCAGTTCTTC.

V usage is TRBV10-3 and J usage is TRBJ2-5; weak D call: TRBD2 (6 bases). V dropped 6 bases and J dropped 4 bases, with 12 bases sitting between them. This CDR3 contains 13 residues. Germline-derived CDR1 and CDR2 are ENHRY and SYGVKD. For the CDR3, the DNA is TGTGCCATCAGCCCTTCCGGGGGAGAGACCCAGTACTTC. This sequence encodes CAISPSGGETQYF.

V is TRBV5-1 and J is TRBJ1-1; D is possibly TRBD1 (5 bases). Deletions cut 4 bases from V and 1 base from J, with 8 bases between. Germline V gene data show CDR1 as SGHRS and CDR2 as YFSETQ. The CDR3 is 13 residues long. CDR3 DNA sequence: TGCGCCAGCAGCCAGGGAGGGAACACTGAAGCTTTCTTT. Its protein product is CASSQGGNTEAFF.

V and J are TRBV19 and TRBJ2-1, with TRBD2 matching 8 bases. The CDR3 has 16 amino acids. Germline lookup yields CDR1 LNHDA and CDR2 SQIVND (reference sequence). The V segment lost 5 bases and the J segment 8 bases; nucleotides outside the gene matches: 14. Here the CDR3 reads CASSPVGSGSTHEQFF. CDR3 sequence (DNA): TGTGCCAGTAGTCCCGTGGGGAGCGGGAGTACCCATGAGCAGTTCTTC.

This chain uses TRBV30 with TRBJ1-2; D not certain. Germline V lookup: CDR1 GTSNPN, CDR2 SVGIG (reference sequence). The CDR3 has 11 amino acids. The CDR3 sequence is CAAAGNYGYTF. DNA of the CDR3: TGTGCAGCCGCGGGAAACTATGGCTACACCTTC. The full variable domain, in which reference TRBV30 and TRBJ1-2 provide the parts outside the CDR3, is SQTIHQWPATLVQPVGSPLSLECTVEGTSNPNLYWYRQAAGRGLQLLFYSVGIGQISSEVPQNLSASRPQDRQFILSSKKLLLSDSGFYLCAAAGNYGYTFGSGTRLTVV.

DNA for the CDR3: TGTGCCAGTAACCAGCGGAGCTCCTACAATGAGCAGTTCTTC. Its protein is CASNQRSSYNEQFF. The chain has TRBV19 and TRBJ2-1; TRBD2 might be the D (5 bases). The CDR3 extends over 14 amino acids. Per germline, CDR1 LNHDA and CDR2 SQIVND (reference sequence). V was pared by 7 bases and J by 0 bases, with 10 bases between.

This clone appeared a single time. The chain uses TRBV7-9 and TRBJ2-3; the match to TRBD2 covers 15 bases. With 1 base clipped from V and 6 bases from J, the junction kept 5 bases outside the gene matches. This CDR3 spans 17 amino acids. Germline V lookup: CDR1 SEHNR, CDR2 FQNEAQ (reference sequence). In DNA, the CDR3 is TGTGCCAGCAGCTTAGGGACTAGCGGGAGGGCCATCGATACGCAGTATTTT. Protein sequence: CASSLGTSGRAIDTQYF.

The V and J genes are TRBV27 and TRBJ2-7; a possible D gene is TRBD1 (5 bases). This CDR3 has 19 amino acids. Germline V gene lookup returns CDR1 MNHEY and CDR2 SMNVEV (reference sequence). Deletions cut 6 bases from V and 0 bases from J, with 27 bases between. CDR3 coding DNA: TGTGCCAGCAGCTCAAGACACCCCCAGCAGGGCCTCCCCTCCTACGAGCAGTACTTC. Protein sequence: CASSSRHPQQGLPSYEQYF.

The chain links TRBV5-8 to TRBJ2-5, with TRBD2 identical over 10 bases. V lost 4 bases and J lost 2; bases outside the gene matches: 11. The CDR3 consists of 17 residues. The germline gives CDR1 SGHTS, CDR2 YDEGEE. The CDR3 region has the DNA TGTGCCAGCAGCCCCGGGCTAGCGGGAGAGGGGCAAGAGACCCAGTACTTC. Translation gives CASSPGLAGEGQETQYF. The entire variable domain, with the rest obtained from reference TRBV5-8 and TRBJ2-5, is as follows: EAGVTQSPTHLIKTRGQQATLRCSPISGHTSVYWYQQALGLGLQFLLWYDEGEERNRGNFPPRFSGRQFPNYSSELNVNALELEDSALYLCASSPGLAGEGQETQYFGPGTRLLVL.

This clone was recorded only once. The chain links TRBV5-6 to TRBJ1-5; 9 bases are shared with TRBD1. After removal of 4 bases from V and 4 bases from J, the junction contained 9 bases not matched to a gene. From germline, CDR1 is SGHDT and CDR2 YYEEEE. The CDR3 sequence is 16 residues long. Written as DNA, the CDR3 is TGTGCCAGCAGCCTCTATGGGGACAGGGTTAATCAGCCCCAGCATTTT. Protein: CASSLYGDRVNQPQHF.

This clone was counted between two and nine times. CDR3 loop: CAISEGSKRGVYNEQFF. The CDR3 bases are TGTGCCATCAGTGAGGGGAGTAAGCGGGGTGTCTACAATGAGCAGTTCTTC. The chain combines TRBV10-3 with TRBJ2-1; 7 nucleotides align to TRBD2. J was trimmed by 3 bases and V by 2 bases; bases with no gene match: 10. The CDR3 is made up of 17 amino acids. The germline CDR1 and CDR2 sequences are ENHRY and SYGVKD.